Following are 7 T cell receptor beta chains from one sample sequenced in a study of identical twins. Via MiXCR, TCRdb re-called the 5' RACE reads, giving one row per CDR3 protein. The sample shows 690,000 or so distinct CDR3 sequences, around 6.1% of them seen only once. Sequenced sample: naive T cells sorted from blood. The source of these receptors is a man aged 18 to 30 in good health.

This clonotype was counted ten times or more. The V gene is TRBV20-1, the J gene TRBJ2-3; no definite D call. The CDR3 is made up of 11 amino acids. V was shortened by 2 bases and J by 7 bases, with 7 bases between the two germline ends. Germline CDR1 DFQATT, CDR2 SNEGSKA (reference sequence). This chain's CDR3 is CSARLGNTQYF. CDR3 in DNA: TGCAGTGCTAGACTTGGGAATACGCAGTATTTT.

The table lists this clonotype with a few counts. V usage is TRBV4-2 and J usage is TRBJ2-1; D call uncertain. Trimming cost V 3 bases and J 7 bases, with 22 bases left between them. This CDR3 has 17 residues. Germline-derived CDR1 and CDR2 are LGHNA and YNFKEQ. DNA of the CDR3: TGTGCCAGCAGCCAGGACCGACGGGCTGAGGTTAGGAATGAGCAGTTCTTC. Translation gives CASSQDRRAEVRNEQFF.

This clonotype was observed at least ten times. This chain joins TRBV12-3 or TRBV12-4 and TRBJ2-2; possible D gene TRBD1, 6 bases. CDR3 size: 14 residues. Trimming took off 4 bases at V and 6 bases at J, with 12 bases between the two ends. The CDR3: CASSWVQGPGELFF. CDR3 sequence (DNA): TGTGCCAGCAGTTGGGTACAGGGACCCGGGGAGCTGTTTTTT.

This clonotype was picked up a small number of times. This chain connects TRBV28 to TRBJ2-5, with 8 bases identical to TRBD1. This CDR3 contains 13 residues. The V gene's germline CDR1 is MDHEN and CDR2 SYDVKM. V was pared by 7 bases and J by 5 bases, with 6 bases of the junction left unmatched. The CDR3 DNA reads as TGTGCCAGCACAGGGGGCTTGTGGGAGACCCAGTACTTC. Amino acid sequence: CASTGGLWETQYF.

V is TRBV20-1 and J is TRBJ1-4, with D possibly matching TRBD1 (5 bases). Per the germline V gene, CDR1 is DFQATT and CDR2 is SNEGSKA (reference sequence). The CDR3 spans 14 residues. Trimming removed 0 bases from V and 3 bases from J, with 8 bases in between. CDR3 nucleotide sequence: TGCAGTGCTAGAGACAGGGCATCTAATGAAAAACTGTTTTTT. This encodes CSARDRASNEKLFF.

A word on this clonotype: This may stem from a read error, because a much larger clone lies one nucleotide away. Here the CDR3 reads CASSKGVLGTNEQSF. The DNA for the CDR3 is TGTGCCAGCTCCAAAGGGGTACTAGGAACCAATGAGCAGTCCTTC. J is TRBJ2-1 and V is TRBV12-3 or TRBV12-4; D is possibly TRBD1 or TRBD2 (5 bases each). The CDR3 totals 15 residues.

In its sample, this clonotype was seen many times. The J gene is TRBJ1-2, the V gene TRBV6-5; tentative D call: TRBD1 (6 bases). This CDR3 has 16 residues. V lost 2 bases and J lost 8, with 21 bases in between. Germline CDR1 reads MNHEY; CDR2 reads SVGAGI. The CDR3 DNA reads TGTGCCAGCAGTTACCGGGACATGATAGGTCCGGCGGGCTACACCTTC. Translation: CASSYRDMIGPAGYTF.